This paragraph covers one TCR beta chain sequence. The data were obtained in a study of blood T cell repertoires in COVID-19. The overall study: COVID-19 samples collected from the United States, Italy and Spain covered acute and convalescent phases. Nucleic acid was either cDNA or gDNA, and it came from T cells, B-cell-depleted T cells, or PBMCs.

Germline V gene sequence: CDR1 SGHTA, CDR2 FQGNSA. V dropped 2 bases and J dropped 0 bases, with 16 bases sitting between them. The CDR3 spans 18 residues. In the original processing: Nucleated cell counts were estimated from reference gene primer amplification. Using immunoSEQ multiplex PCR, the repertoire was profiled, and TCRdb retains in-frame clones only, with some absent. V and J calls and clone size follow that table, whereas D and trimming were derived from the DNA. The sample holds about 84,000 clones, over 80% seen once. The clonotype comes from a woman aged 80 or over with acute or convalescent COVID-19. The genes are TRBV7-2 and TRBJ2-2; D might be TRBD2 (6 bases). The material sequenced was peripheral blood. Here the CDR3 reads CASSLHPPAGSNTGELFF. In DNA form, the CDR3 reads TGTGCCAGCAGCTTACATCCCCCAGCGGGCTCGAACACCGGGGAGCTGTTTTTT.